A single sample gave rise to the 21 T cell receptor beta chains below, sequenced in a study of blood T cell repertoires in COVID-19 (dated by TCRdb to between 2020 and 2021). Library preparation was by the immunoSEQ multiplex PCR assay. TCRdb carries this immuneACCESS record with in-frame sequences only. Its versions omit some clonotypes, under half of them owing to an unresolved V gene in the studies checked, with the rest unexplained. This sample holds some 96,000 clones; 86% were observed only once. The ten largest clones take up 9% to 12% of the sample. The sequenced sample was peripheral blood. The source of these receptors is a man between 50 and 59 years old with acute or convalescent COVID-19.

The V call is TRBV6-1, the J call TRBJ2-6; 12 nucleotides match TRBD1. After removal of 3 bases from V and 0 bases from J, the junction contained 6 bases not matched to a gene. The CDR3 spans 19 residues. CDR1 MNHNS and CDR2 SASEGT come from the germline V gene. This CDR3 is CASSDPRDRGLSGANVLTF. The CDR3 DNA is TGTGCCAGCAGTGACCCCCGGGACAGGGGGCTCTCTGGGGCCAACGTCCTGACTTTC.

The rearrangement uses TRBV2 and TRBJ1-2, with a possible D match to TRBD1 (5 bases). V was shortened by 3 bases and J by 4 bases, with 9 bases between the two germline ends. In germline, CDR1 is SNHLY, CDR2 FYNNEI. This CDR3 has 13 amino acids. The CDR3 coding sequence is TGTGCCAGCAGTGAGGCGGGACTCTATGGCTACACCTTC. Its protein is CASSEAGLYGYTF.

In regard to this clone: The sample has other DNA sequences that encode this CDR3 too. The rearrangement uses TRBV12-3 or TRBV12-4 and TRBJ1-1; D is ambiguous. Deletions cut 0 bases from V and 2 bases from J, with 4 bases between. The CDR3 length is 13 residues. CDR3 sequence reads: CASSLAGNTEAFF. The DNA of the CDR3 is TGTGCCAGCAGTTTAGCGGGCAACACTGAAGCTTTCTTT.

This chain connects TRBV6-5 to TRBJ1-1; possible D gene TRBD1, 5 bases. CDR3 length: 15 residues. CDR1 is MNHEY and CDR2 is SVGAGI in the germline V gene. The V end was cut by 2 bases, the J end by 5 bases, with 15 bases between. The CDR3 DNA sequence: TGTGCCAGCAGTTACACCCCGACGGGGGGGACTGAAGCTTTCTTT. It is translated as CASSYTPTGGTEAFF.

This clone appeared once. The chain uses TRBV12-3 or TRBV12-4 and TRBJ2-3; the D gene is possibly TRBD2 (5 bases). The length of the CDR3 is 13 residues. The V end lost 2 bases, the J end lost 4 bases, and 7 bases lay between the germline ends. This CDR3 reads CASSLRLSDTQYF. The CDR3 DNA is TGTGCCAGCAGTTTAAGACTATCAGATACGCAGTATTTT.

As concerns this clone: The same CDR3 is also encoded by other DNA sequences in this sample. The chain carries TRBV6-6 and TRBJ2-2; 7 bases are shared with TRBD2. Germline trimming cut 0 bases from V and 2 bases from J; bases unmatched to any gene: 3. Germline V gives CDR1 MNHNY, CDR2 SVGAGI (reference sequence). CDR3 length: 16 amino acids. CDR3 protein: CASSYSGGGNTGELFF. The DNA for the CDR3 is TGTGCCAGCAGTTACTCCGGCGGGGGTAACACCGGGGAGCTGTTTTTT.

The V and J genes are TRBV6-4 and TRBJ1-2; D remains unclear. Trimming pared 6 bases from V and 6 bases from J, leaving 8 bases between. This CDR3 is built from 11 residues. Germline V gene lookup returns CDR1 MRHNA and CDR2 SNTAGT. The CDR3 DNA reads as TGTGCCAGCAGCCCTTGCGATGGCTACACCTTC. This sequence encodes CASSPCDGYTF.

This sequence joins TRBV9 and TRBJ1-6; D not resolved. Trimming took off 0 bases at V and 8 bases at J, with 6 bases between the two ends. This CDR3 region has 13 residues. The V gene's germline CDR1 is SGDLS and CDR2 YYNGEE. As DNA, the CDR3 is TGTGCCAGCAGCGTAGGGTCGGATTCACCCCTCCACTTT. It codes for CASSVGSDSPLHF.

The rearrangement uses TRBV7-8 and TRBJ2-3; 7 nucleotides match TRBD2. The CDR3 runs 15 residues. Trimming cost V 2 bases and J 5 bases; bases outside gene matches: 7. The V gene's germline CDR1 is SGHVS and CDR2 FQNEAQ. The chain's CDR3 is CASSLLAGAKDTQYF. The CDR3 DNA reads TGTGCCAGCAGCTTATTGGCGGGAGCTAAAGATACGCAGTATTTT. The full variable domain, its missing parts supplied by reference TRBV7-8 and TRBJ2-3, is GAGVSQSPRYKVAKRGQDVALRCDPISGHVSLFWYQQALGQGPEFLTYFQNEAQLDKSGLPSDRFFAERPEGSVSTLKIQRTQQEDSAVYLCASSLLAGAKDTQYFGPGTRLTVL.

This clone was picked up one time. V gene TRBV28 combines with J gene TRBJ1-2, with 7 positions matching TRBD1. CDR1 and CDR2 from the germline V gene are MDHEN and SYDVKM. The CDR3 has 14 amino acids. V lost 6 bases and J lost 4; bases outside the gene matches: 8. DNA of the CDR3: TGTGCCAGCAGCCCCCCGGGACAGAGCTATGGCTACACCTTC. Residues: CASSPPGQSYGYTF.

This chain uses TRBV2 with TRBJ2-4; D is unresolved. The CDR3 loop spans 17 amino acids. V dropped 4 bases and J dropped 0 bases, with 16 bases sitting between them. Germline V gene data show CDR1 as SNHLY and CDR2 as FYNNEI. DNA of the CDR3: TGTGCCAGCAGTGCGAGGATTTCCCGCCTAGCCAAAAACATTCAGTACTTC. Amino acid sequence: CASSARISRLAKNIQYF.

The chain uses TRBV19 and TRBJ1-4, with TRBD1 matching 8 bases. Looked up from germline, CDR1 is LNHDA and CDR2 is SQIVND (reference sequence). V was pared by 8 bases and J by 8 bases, with 7 bases of the junction left unmatched. There are 13 residues in the CDR3. The CDR3 nucleotides read TGTGCCAGTTCCGACAGGGGAGGAGAAAAACTGTTTTTT. The encoded protein is CASSDRGGEKLFF.

The CDR3 bases are TGTGCCAGCAGCTCACAGGGAGCTGATACGCAGTATTTT. This sequence encodes CASSSQGADTQYF. J is TRBJ2-3 and V is TRBV7-9; D perhaps matches TRBD1 (6 bases). Germline V gene sequence: CDR1 SEHNR, CDR2 FQNEAQ (reference sequence). Trimming shortened V by 4 bases and J by 6 bases, and 11 bases separated the two germline ends. CDR3 length equals 13 residues.

This chain joins TRBV29-1 and TRBJ1-3, with no clear D. Trimming cost V 4 bases and J 2 bases, with 6 bases left between them. The CDR3 totals 12 residues. Germline loops: CDR1 SQVTM, CDR2 ANQGSEA. CDR3 DNA: TGCAGCGTTGCGACAACTGGAAACACCATATATTTT. The encoded protein is CSVATTGNTIYF.

The chain is built from TRBV6-5 and TRBJ1-3; TRBD1 is a possible D gene (6 bases). The CDR3 loop spans 15 amino acids. V was cut by 3 bases and J by 0 bases, with 9 bases left in between. Germline V CDR1 and CDR2: MNHEY, SVGAGI. The CDR3 loop is CASSYMDSSGNTIYF. The CDR3, as DNA: TGTGCCAGCAGTTATATGGACAGCTCTGGAAACACCATATATTTT.

This chain links TRBV19 with TRBJ1-4, with TRBD1 matching over 7 bases. From germline, CDR1 is LNHDA and CDR2 SQIVND (reference sequence). V lost 5 bases and J lost 7; bases outside the gene matches: 10. The CDR3 totals 15 residues. The CDR3 region has the DNA TGTGCCAGTAGTGGAGACAGGGAAGGTGCTGAAAAACTGTTTTTT. It codes for CASSGDREGAEKLFF.

This clone appeared a few times. In nucleotides, the CDR3 is TGCGCCAGCAGCTTGGCCTGGACAGGAGTTCCCTACGAGCAGTACTTC. It is translated as CASSLAWTGVPYEQYF. The V gene is TRBV5-1, the J gene TRBJ2-7, with 7 bases that match TRBD1. Germline V lookup: CDR1 SGHRS, CDR2 YFSETQ. There are 16 residues in the CDR3. V shed 0 bases and J 2 bases; nucleotides not matched to a gene: 8.

The V and J genes are TRBV20-1 and TRBJ1-2; 9 bases map to TRBD1. Germline CDR1 DFQATT, CDR2 SNEGSKA (reference sequence). V gave up 3 bases and J gave up 7 bases; unmatched junction bases: 12. The CDR3 runs 15 residues. CDR3 nucleotide sequence: TGCAGTGCTAGTTTACAGGACAGGGGATACTCTGGCTACACCTTC. This encodes CSASLQDRGYSGYTF.

The genes are TRBV19 and TRBJ1-2; 10 positions agree with TRBD1. The CDR3 loop spans 17 amino acids. V lost 5 bases, J lost 5 bases, and 14 bases stayed unmatched. Germline V CDR1 and CDR2: LNHDA, SQIVND (reference sequence). CDR3 coding DNA: TGTGCCAGTAGTTCGACAGGGGGCATTTCATCCCTATATGGCTACACCTTC. It translates to CASSSTGGISSLYGYTF.

The count of this clone is one. This chain links TRBV21-1 with TRBJ2-7; the table calls TRBD1, which could not be checked here. TRBV21-1 is reported as a pseudogene. The CDR3 is 17 residues long. The DNA for the CDR3 is TGTGCCAGCAGCAAGAGGGCCGGGGACAGGGGTATCTACGAGCAGTACTTC. Encoded protein: CASSKRAGDRGIYEQYF.

The V and J genes are TRBV29-1 and TRBJ2-2; 8 bases are a match to TRBD1. The CDR3 length is 18 residues. Trimming took 0 bases from V and 6 from J; bases not matched to a gene: 15. Germline V CDR1 and CDR2: SQVTM, ANQGSEA. The CDR3 reads CSVEDIGGDRGIAGELFF. The CDR3 nucleotides read TGCAGCGTTGAAGATATAGGAGGAGACAGGGGTATCGCCGGGGAGCTGTTTTTT.